This TCR beta chain was observed in a study of PD-1 blockade in classical Hodgkin lymphoma. The time point here: cycle 4 day 1 (C4D1), after around six weeks of nivolumab. Brentuximab vedotin exposure varied among the patients, all of whom had relapsed after autologous stem cell transplantation. Clones were sequenced by immunoSEQ multiplex PCR, and TCRdb holds only the in-frame ones, with some missing. Of roughly 64,000 clones in the sample, roughly nine tenths were seen once. Points on this clone: Its antigen remains unidentified.

Overall study findings and caveats: According to reports, newly diagnosed patients had lower baseline TCR diversity than healthy donors, and relapsed/refractory patients had lower baseline TCR diversity still. The origin of the repertoire differences remains undefined, with disease activity or prior therapy as possible causes.

Germline V gene sequence: CDR1 MDHEN, CDR2 SYDVKM. V lost 1 base, J lost 3 bases, and 9 bases lay in between. This CDR3 contains 15 residues. The TCR originated in a human donor with classical Hodgkin lymphoma. The starting material was peripheral blood mononuclear cells (PBMCs), obtained before the fourth cycle of nivolumab. J is TRBJ2-2 and V is TRBV28; D is unresolved. CDR3 coding DNA: TGTGCCAGCAGTTTATCATTCGGTTACACCGGGGAGCTGTTTTTT. It translates to CASSLSFGYTGELFF.